This passage covers 21 T cell receptor beta chains from one sample sequenced in a study of blood T cell repertoires in COVID-19. Produced via immunoSEQ multiplex PCR; TCRdb's table is partial and in-frame only. The profile shows 330,000 or so clones, around 87% of them singletons. Specimen: PBMCs or T cells enriched from blood (not recorded which). The source is a man aged 35-49 years in a cohort exposed to, infected with or recovered from COVID-19 (not recorded which).

The rearrangement links TRBV5-6 to TRBJ2-2, with TRBD2 matching over 7 bases. V gave up 0 bases and J gave up 1 base; unmatched junction bases: 3. Germline V gene data show CDR1 as SGHDT and CDR2 as YYEEEE. CDR3 length equals 16 residues. The CDR3 region has the DNA TGTGCCAGCAGCTTGGGACAGCGGGGGAACACCGGGGAGCTGTTTTTT. Its protein is CASSLGQRGNTGELFF.

J is TRBJ2-7 and V is TRBV5-6; 9 nucleotides match TRBD1. Germline V gene sequence: CDR1 SGHDT, CDR2 YYEEEE. V lost 0 bases to trimming and J lost 6 bases; unmatched junction nucleotides: 4. This CDR3 contains 14 residues. Here the CDR3 reads CASSLDRGLREQYF. The CDR3 region has the DNA TGTGCCAGCAGCTTGGACAGGGGGCTCCGCGAGCAGTACTTC.

The chain carries TRBV19 and TRBJ1-2; D unclear. The V end lost 7 bases, the J end lost 1 base, and 13 bases lay between the germline ends. Germline CDR1 reads LNHDA; CDR2 reads SQIVND (reference sequence). The length of the CDR3 is 14 residues. The CDR3 here is CASISGDGNYGYTF. The CDR3 DNA reads TGTGCCAGTATTTCGGGAGACGGTAACTATGGCTACACCTTC.

V and J are TRBV9 and TRBJ2-5; 7 nucleotides align to TRBD1. The CDR3 contains 14 residues. Germline assignment: CDR1 SGDLS and CDR2 YYNGEE. J gave up 3 bases and V 0 bases, and 2 bases lay outside the gene matches. Written as DNA, the CDR3 is TGTGCCAGCAGCGTAGAGGGGGCCAAAGAGACCCAGTACTTC. This sequence encodes CASSVEGAKETQYF.

The J gene is TRBJ2-1, the V gene TRBV7-9, with D perhaps matching TRBD2 (6 bases). V shed 3 bases and J shed 7 bases, with 13 bases lying between them. This CDR3 spans 14 amino acids. The germline V gene encodes CDR1 SEHNR and CDR2 FQNEAQ (reference sequence). CDR3 loop: CASSFALSGNEQFF. The CDR3 coding sequence is TGTGCCAGCAGCTTCGCCCTCAGCGGGAATGAGCAGTTCTTC.

The rearrangement links TRBV7-2 to TRBJ2-7, with TRBD2 matching over 10 bases. Germline loops: CDR1 SGHTA, CDR2 FQGNSA. The CDR3 has 17 residues. V trimming: 1 base; J trimming: 2 bases; junction bases outside the gene matches: 8. DNA of the CDR3: TGTGCCAGCAGCTTAGTGTCTAGCGGGAGACGGGCCTACGAGCAGTACTTC. It is translated as CASSLVSSGRRAYEQYF.

The V gene is TRBV11-2, the J gene TRBJ2-7; 11 bases map to TRBD2. Trimming took 2 bases from V and 2 from J; bases not matched to a gene: 5. The CDR3 spans 16 residues. Germline assignment: CDR1 SGHAT and CDR2 FQNNGV. The CDR3 spells CASSLSGTSGPYEQYF. CDR3 DNA: TGTGCCAGCAGCTTATCCGGGACTAGCGGTCCCTACGAGCAGTACTTC.

CDR3 amino acids: CASSHARTGRNTIYF. The CDR3 DNA is TGTGCCAGCAGCCACGCCCGGACAGGTCGAAACACCATATATTTT. The chain is built from TRBV4-2 and TRBJ1-3, with TRBD1 identical over 7 bases. CDR3 length: 15 residues. Per germline, CDR1 LGHNA and CDR2 YNFKEQ. V lost 3 bases, J lost 5 bases, and 7 bases stayed unmatched.

This clone was seen only a few times. This chain joins TRBV19 and TRBJ2-2; D is perhaps TRBD2 (6 bases). The germline V gene encodes CDR1 LNHDA and CDR2 SQIVND (reference sequence). This CDR3 is 14 amino acids long. V dropped 9 bases and J dropped 5 bases, with 16 bases sitting between them. CDR3 DNA: TGTGCCAGCCGACCTAGCGCCCTTACCGGGGAGCTGTTTTTT. Its protein product is CASRPSALTGELFF.

The rearrangement joins TRBV6-5 to TRBJ2-6, with 8 nucleotides matching TRBD2. The ends lost 4 bases at V and 3 bases at J; junction bases unmatched: 2. The CDR3 runs 15 residues. The germline V gene encodes CDR1 MNHEY and CDR2 SVGAGI. In DNA, the CDR3 is TGTGCCAGCAGTTCGGGGGGGCTTGGGGCCAACGTCCTGACTTTC. Residues: CASSSGGLGANVLTF.

As regards this clone: Other DNA variants within this sample encode the same CDR3. The chain links TRBV11-3 to TRBJ1-1; D may be TRBD1 (5 bases). This CDR3 is built from 13 residues. Germline assignment: CDR1 SGHNT and CDR2 YENEEA. Trimming removed 3 bases at V and 4 bases at J, with 9 bases between. Here the CDR3 DNA reads TGTGCCAGCAGCTTGTACGGGGGCACTGAAGCTTTCTTT. Its protein is CASSLYGGTEAFF.

The V and J genes are TRBV24-1 and TRBJ2-3; D is undetermined. V lost 2 bases, J lost 1 base, and 9 bases lay in between. The CDR3 covers 15 residues. Germline V CDR1 and CDR2: KGHDR, SFDVKD. This CDR3 is CATSDYQTGTDTQYF. The CDR3 coding sequence is TGTGCCACCAGTGATTACCAGACTGGCACAGATACGCAGTATTTT.

The rearrangement joins TRBV5-1 to TRBJ1-2; D call uncertain. The CDR3 is made up of 15 amino acids. Germline values: CDR1 SGHRS, CDR2 YFSETQ. V gave up 3 bases and J gave up 4 bases, with 16 bases separating them. Here the CDR3 reads CASSSESVTGYGYTF. The CDR3 DNA follows: TGCGCCAGCAGCTCGGAGTCCGTTACTGGCTATGGCTACACCTTC.

This chain connects TRBV5-4 to TRBJ2-1; TRBD2 agrees at 9 bases. The V gene's germline CDR1 is SGHNT and CDR2 YYREEE (reference sequence). J lost 10 bases, V lost 4 bases, and 12 bases had no gene match. The CDR3 spans 15 residues. The CDR3 here is CASSAGGRVKSEQFF. CDR3 coding DNA: TGTGCCAGCAGCGCTGGCGGGAGGGTTAAGAGCGAGCAGTTCTTC.

The gene calls are TRBV6-6 and TRBJ2-2, with D maybe TRBD1 (5 bases). Germline lookup yields CDR1 MNHNY and CDR2 SVGAGI (reference sequence). CDR3 length: 13 amino acids. V lost 4 bases to trimming and J lost 6 bases, with 9 bases between them. This CDR3 is CASSWGSPGELFF. As DNA, the CDR3 is TGTGCCAGCAGTTGGGGCAGCCCCGGGGAGCTGTTTTTT.

This rearrangement joins TRBV19 to TRBJ2-7; 7 bases agree with TRBD2. The germline gives CDR1 LNHDA, CDR2 SQIVND (reference sequence). This CDR3 contains 14 residues. Unmatched junction bases numbered 8, after V lost 7 bases and J lost 2 bases. The CDR3 bases are TGTGCCAGTAACCCGGGGGGTGCCCCCTACGAGCAGTACTTC. Its protein product is CASNPGGAPYEQYF.

The chain uses TRBV6-6 and TRBJ1-2, with D maybe TRBD1 (5 bases). Trimming took off 6 bases at V and 8 bases at J, with 16 bases between the two ends. Germline loops: CDR1 MNHNY, CDR2 SVGAGI (reference sequence). The CDR3 is made up of 13 amino acids. CDR3 region: CASSPPGGGGYTF. In nucleotides, the CDR3 is TGTGCCAGCAGCCCTCCGGGGGGGGGAGGCTACACCTTC.

The V gene is TRBV28, the J gene TRBJ2-7; D may be TRBD1 (6 bases). Germline V gene sequence: CDR1 MDHEN, CDR2 SYDVKM. CDR3 length: 15 residues. With 5 bases removed from V and 4 bases from J, the gap between germline ends came to 18 bases. CDR3 loop: CASSTGQRTNYEQYF. CDR3 bases: TGTGCCAGCAGTACTGGACAGCGGACGAATTACGAGCAGTACTTC.

V and J are TRBV2 and TRBJ2-3; 11 bases are shared with TRBD1. CDR1 and CDR2 from the germline V gene are SNHLY and FYNNEI. V shed 6 bases and J 2 bases; nucleotides not matched to a gene: 7. The CDR3 runs to 16 residues. Here the CDR3 DNA reads TGTGCCAGCAGCGGACAGGGGGCTGGGAACACAGATACGCAGTATTTT. The encoded protein is CASSGQGAGNTDTQYF.

The chain employs TRBV7-9 and TRBJ2-1; 15 nucleotides agree with TRBD2. Per germline, CDR1 SEHNR and CDR2 FQNEAQ (reference sequence). The junction had 12 bases not matched to a gene; V was cut back by 5 bases and J by 4 bases. The CDR3 sequence is 19 residues long. Here the CDR3 reads CASSPIGAGLAGGYNEQFF. The CDR3 nucleotides are TGTGCCAGCAGCCCGATAGGGGCCGGACTAGCGGGAGGGTACAATGAGCAGTTCTTC.

V and J are TRBV19 and TRBJ1-5; D unresolved. The germline V and J ends were trimmed by 5 bases and 3 bases, with 5 bases remaining between them. Germline lookup yields CDR1 LNHDA and CDR2 SQIVND (reference sequence). This CDR3 region has 12 residues. The CDR3 loop is CASSFINQPQHF. In DNA, the CDR3 is TGTGCCAGTAGTTTCATCAATCAGCCCCAGCATTTT.